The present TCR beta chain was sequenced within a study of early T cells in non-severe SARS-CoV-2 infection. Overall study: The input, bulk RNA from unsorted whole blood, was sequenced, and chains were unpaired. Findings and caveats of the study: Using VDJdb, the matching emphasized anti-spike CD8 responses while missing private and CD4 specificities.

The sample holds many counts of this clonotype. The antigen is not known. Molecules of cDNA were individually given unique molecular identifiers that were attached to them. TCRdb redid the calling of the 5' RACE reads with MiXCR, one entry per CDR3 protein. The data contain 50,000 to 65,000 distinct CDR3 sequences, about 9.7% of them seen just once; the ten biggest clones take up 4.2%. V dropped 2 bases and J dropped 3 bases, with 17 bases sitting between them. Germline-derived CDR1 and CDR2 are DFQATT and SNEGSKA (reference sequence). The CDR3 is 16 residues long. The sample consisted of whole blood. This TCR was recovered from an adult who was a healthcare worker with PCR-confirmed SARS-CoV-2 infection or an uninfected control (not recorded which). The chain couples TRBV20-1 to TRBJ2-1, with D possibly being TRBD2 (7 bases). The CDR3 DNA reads TGCAGTGCTAGACCTCAAAGCGGGACACACTACAATGAGCAGTTCTTC. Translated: CSARPQSGTHYNEQFF.